These T cell receptor beta chains were read from a single sample in a study of spatial heterogeneity in lung cancer. TCRdb redid the calling of the 5' RACE reads with MiXCR, one entry per CDR3 protein. The sample shows approximately 50,000 distinct CDR3 sequences, 7.4% of them seen only once. The material was PBMCs, obtained at follow-up. These TCRs come from a female donor with early-stage non-small cell lung cancer. Both conserved end residues are part of each CDR3. The D gene is left open where the match is weak. Some rows have no size entry. The others give once, few or many, or a class for an expanded clone.

clone size	D gene	J gene	V gene	CDR3 protein	CDR3 DNA
few	NA	TRBJ1-5	TRBV28	CASSLAGARQPQHF	TGTGCCAGCAGTTTAGCGGGGGCCCGTCAGCCCCAGCATTTT
many	TRBD2	TRBJ2-3	TRBV6-1	CASRTGTSGPDTQYF	TGTGCCAGCAGGACCGGGACTAGCGGCCCCGATACGCAGTATTTT
many	NA	TRBJ2-5	TRBV6-2/TRBV6-3	CASTPGVDQETQYF	TGTGCCAGCACGCCCGGGGTTGACCAAGAGACCCAGTACTTC
many	TRBD2	TRBJ2-5	TRBV7-9	CASSFPTSGAETQYF	TGTGCCAGCAGCTTTCCGACTAGCGGGGCAGAGACCCAGTACTTC
NA	NA	TRBJ2-6	TRBV5-1	CASSFSPLSGANVLTF	TGCGCCAGCAGCTTTAGTCCCCTCTCTGGGGCCAACGTCCTGACTTTC
many	NA	TRBJ1-2	TRBV28	CASSHNPNYGYTF	TGTGCCAGCAGTCACAATCCTAACTATGGCTACACCTTC
few	TRBD1	TRBJ2-3	TRBV7-2	CASSSGTVSTDTQYF	TGTGCCAGCAGCTCAGGGACAGTGAGCACAGATACGCAGTATTTT
NA	TRBD1	TRBJ2-7	TRBV20-1	CSARDRTGFYEQYF	TGCAGTGCTAGAGATCGGACAGGTTTTTACGAGCAGTACTTC
many	NA	TRBJ2-2	TRBV7-2	CASSLRWSPNTGELFF	TGTGCCAGCAGCTTAAGGTGGAGTCCGAACACCGGGGAGCTGTTTTTT
few	NA	TRBJ1-5	TRBV11-3	CASSLETDHSNQPQHF	TGTGCCAGCAGCTTGGAGACGGATCATAGCAATCAGCCCCAGCATTTT
many	NA	TRBJ2-3	TRBV5-1	CASSLRTDRTDTQYF	TGCGCCAGCAGCTTGCGGACAGACCGCACAGATACGCAGTATTTT
few	NA	TRBJ1-2	TRBV27	CASSKQWALDYGYTF	TGTGCCAGCAGTAAGCAGTGGGCCCTGGACTATGGCTACACCTTC
many	NA	TRBJ1-1	TRBV7-3	CASSLQKQTGNTEAFF	TGTGCCAGCAGCTTACAAAAACAGACAGGGAACACTGAAGCTTTCTTT
few	NA	TRBJ2-7	TRBV30	CAWSVPKGGEQYF	TGTGCCTGGAGTGTGCCGAAGGGGGGCGAGCAGTACTTC
many	NA	TRBJ1-1	TRBV6-5	CASSYGDGYTEAFF	TGTGCCAGCAGTTACGGGGACGGGTACACTGAAGCTTTCTTT
few	TRBD2	TRBJ2-1	TRBV20-1	CSARVSSGVNNEQFF	TGCAGTGCTAGAGTATCTAGCGGGGTTAACAATGAGCAGTTCTTC
NA	NA	TRBJ2-1	TRBV24-1	CATSAGAGQAYNEQFF	TGTGCCACCAGCGCCGGGGCGGGGCAGGCCTACAATGAGCAGTTCTTC
many	TRBD2	TRBJ2-7	TRBV20-1	CSARAASGVFEQYF	TGCAGTGCTAGAGCCGCTAGCGGGGTGTTCGAGCAGTACTTC
NA	NA	TRBJ1-3	TRBV7-9	CASSLQNSGNTIYF	TGTGCCAGCAGCTTACAGAACTCTGGAAACACCATATATTTT
few	TRBD1	TRBJ2-1	TRBV7-2	CASSLDRGHKFF	TGTGCCAGCAGCTTAGACAGGGGGCACAAGTTCTTC
many	NA	TRBJ2-1	TRBV10-3	CAISVRGADEQFF	TGTGCCATCAGTGTACGAGGGGCCGATGAGCAGTTCTTC
many	NA	TRBJ1-2	TRBV2	CASTEEQGGYYGYTF	TGTGCCAGCACCGAGGAACAGGGAGGCTACTATGGCTACACCTTC